These T cell receptor beta chains were read from a single sample in a study of monozygotic twins with cystic fibrosis. TCRdb's table, derived via immunoSEQ multiplex PCR, lists solely in-frame clones and lacks some. Here the sample spans 30,000 to 40,000 clones, roughly 66% being singletons. Sequencing was done on a sample of blood. The receptors here all came from a girl aged 10 to 17 with cystic fibrosis. Each CDR3 is given with its conserved first and last residue. A D gene is named only where the DNA matches it firmly. Clone size is shown for a subset of rows, as once, few, many or a class of expanded clone.

CAWSVWEAGSPYNEQFF	TGTGCCTGGAGTGTATGGGAGGCGGGATCCCCCTACAATGAGCAGTTCTTC	.	.	TRBV30	TRBJ2-1
CASSSWTGVGTQYF	TGTGCCAGCAGCTCCTGGACAGGGGTGGGGACCCAGTACTTC	TRBD1	.	TRBV7-2	TRBJ2-5
CASSYASGTGRTEAFF	TGTGCCAGCAGTTACGCTTCAGGGACAGGGCGTACTGAAGCTTTCTTT	TRBD1	once	TRBV6-5	TRBJ1-1
CASSLSRGGFYGYTF	TGTGCCAGCAGCTTATCCCGAGGTGGGTTCTATGGCTACACCTTC	.	once	TRBV7-2	TRBJ1-2
CASSIAGLYGYTF	TGTGCCAGTAGTATAGCCGGTCTCTATGGCTACACCTTC	.	.	TRBV19	TRBJ1-2
CASQGDTGELFF	TGTGCCAGCCAGGGTGACACCGGGGAGCTGTTTTTT	.	.	TRBV2	TRBJ2-2
CASSRTSGRVDEQFF	TGTGCCAGCAGCAGGACTAGCGGGAGGGTCGATGAGCAGTTCTTC	TRBD2	.	TRBV4-2	TRBJ2-1
CASSLGPGAGANVLTF	TGTGCCAGCAGCTTAGGGCCAGGGGCTGGGGCCAACGTCCTGACTTTC	.	.	TRBV7-2	TRBJ2-6
CASSLGHDVQETQYF	TGTGCCAGCAGCCTGGGACATGACGTTCAAGAGACCCAGTACTTC	.	.	TRBV7-9	TRBJ2-5
CASSLGQGGYGYTF	TGTGCCAGCAGCTTAGGGCAGGGGGGCTATGGCTACACCTTC	TRBD1	.	TRBV7-2	TRBJ1-2
CASNSGNYGYTF	TGTGCCAGCAATTCCGGTAACTATGGCTACACCTTC	.	.	TRBV25-1	TRBJ1-2
CASSPSTGSLEQYF	TGTGCCAGCAGCCCATCCACAGGGTCCCTCGAGCAGTACTTC	.	few	TRBV7-8	TRBJ2-7
CASSPIGTRGNIQYF	TGCGCCAGCAGCCCCATCGGGACTAGGGGAAACATTCAGTACTTC	TRBD2	.	TRBV4-1	TRBJ2-4
CASSHGQATYNEQFF	TGTGCCAGCAGCCATGGACAGGCTACCTACAATGAGCAGTTCTTC	TRBD1	.	TRBV4-2	TRBJ2-1
CASSDGLAGNNEQFF	TGTGCCAGCAGTGATGGTTTAGCGGGGAACAATGAGCAGTTCTTC	TRBD2	.	TRBV25-1	TRBJ2-1
CARGSVWFF	TGCGCAAGAGGGAGCGTGTGGTTCTTC	.	few	TRBV5-1	TRBJ2-1
CASSLGEGQGRYGYTF	TGTGCCAGCAGCTTGGGGGAGGGACAGGGACGGTATGGCTACACCTTC	TRBD1	once	TRBV7-2	TRBJ1-2
CASSLLVRGTTEAFF	TGTGCCAGCAGCTTATTGGTAAGGGGTACCACTGAAGCTTTCTTT	.	.	TRBV7-2	TRBJ1-1
CASSPRESNEQFF	TGTGCCAGCAGCCCGCGGGAGTCCAATGAGCAGTTCTTC	TRBD2	.	TRBV5-4	TRBJ2-1
CSVEDRQAPETQYF	TGCAGCGTTGAAGACCGACAGGCCCCAGAGACCCAGTACTTC	.	.	TRBV29-1	TRBJ2-5
CASSPSGGEAGQPQHF	TGTGCCAGCTCCCCTTCGGGGGGCGAGGCGGGTCAGCCCCAGCATTTT	.	.	TRBV2	TRBJ1-5
CASSVKFGLAGVTGELFF	TGTGCCAGCAGCGTAAAGTTTGGGCTAGCGGGAGTGACCGGGGAGCTGTTTTTT	TRBD2	once	TRBV9	TRBJ2-2
CASSLTGEKEAFF	TGTGCCAGCAGCTTAACGGGGGAAAAAGAAGCTTTCTTT	.	.	TRBV7-8	TRBJ1-1
CASRVAGGLWYEQYF	TGTGCCAGCAGGGTCGCGGGGGGCTTATGGTACGAGCAGTACTTC	TRBD2	.	TRBV28	TRBJ2-7